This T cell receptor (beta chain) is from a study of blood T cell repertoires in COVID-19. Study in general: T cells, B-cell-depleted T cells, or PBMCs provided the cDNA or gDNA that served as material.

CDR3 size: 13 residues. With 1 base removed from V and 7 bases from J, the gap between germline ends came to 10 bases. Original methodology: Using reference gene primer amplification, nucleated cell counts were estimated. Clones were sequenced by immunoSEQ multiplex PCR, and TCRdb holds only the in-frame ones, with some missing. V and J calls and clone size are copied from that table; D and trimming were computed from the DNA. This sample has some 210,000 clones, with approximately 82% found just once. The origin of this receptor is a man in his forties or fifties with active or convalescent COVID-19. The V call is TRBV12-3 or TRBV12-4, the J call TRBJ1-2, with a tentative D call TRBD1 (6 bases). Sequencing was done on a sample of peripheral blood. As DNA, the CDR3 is TGTGCCAGCAGTTTAGAGGGGGGGTCTGGCTACACCTTC. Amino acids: CASSLEGGSGYTF.